The 25 T cell receptor beta chains in this list originate from one sample, sequenced in a study of blood T cell repertoires in COVID-19. Assay used: immunoSEQ multiplex PCR; TCRdb lists only in-frame clones, some missing. The sample has approximately 170,000 clones, 89% seen once. Sequenced material: PBMCs or T cells enriched from blood (not recorded which). The receptors here all came from a woman aged 18-29 years who had recovered from COVID-19.

The rearrangement uses TRBV28 and TRBJ1-4; D remains ambiguous. This CDR3 is 15 amino acids long. The V gene's germline CDR1 is MDHEN and CDR2 SYDVKM. Trimming took 7 bases from V and 5 from J, leaving 17 bases between them. The CDR3 DNA follows: TGTGCCAGCACCGAAATCAGTTCCAGAAATGAAAAACTGTTTTTT. Its translation is CASTEISSRNEKLFF.

The chain links TRBV5-1 to TRBJ1-6, with no clear D. The V and J ends lost 3 bases and 9 bases respectively, with 10 bases between them. Per germline, CDR1 SGHRS and CDR2 YFSETQ. The CDR3 sequence is 13 residues long. CDR3 protein: CASSYGEGSPLHF. In DNA form, the CDR3 reads TGCGCCAGCAGCTATGGGGAGGGTTCACCCCTCCACTTT.

The chain recombines TRBV6-1 with TRBJ1-2, with 8 positions matching TRBD1. The CDR3 has 14 residues. Unmatched junction bases numbered 5, after V lost 1 base and J lost 7 bases. Germline CDR1 and CDR2: MNHNS and SASEGT. CDR3 amino acids: CASSEGTGSGGYTF. For the CDR3, the DNA is TGTGCCAGCAGTGAAGGGACAGGGTCAGGTGGCTACACCTTC.

This sequence joins TRBV9 and TRBJ2-7; TRBD2 matches at 11 bases. The ends lost 0 bases at V and 4 bases at J; junction bases unmatched: 9. The CDR3 length is 17 residues. The germline gives CDR1 SGDLS, CDR2 YYNGEE. The CDR3 protein is CASSVGGLAGGAYEQYF. The CDR3 region has the DNA TGTGCCAGCAGCGTAGGAGGGCTAGCGGGAGGTGCGTACGAGCAGTACTTC.

The chain carries TRBV7-3 and TRBJ1-5, with D possibly TRBD1 on 5 matching bases. The germline V gene encodes CDR1 SGHTA and CDR2 FQGTGA. The CDR3 is 17 residues long. V lost 5 bases, J lost 1 base, and 18 bases lay in between. CDR3 loop: CASSDVDPGLSNQPQHF. The CDR3 nucleotides are TGTGCCAGCAGCGACGTGGATCCAGGGCTCAGCAATCAGCCCCAGCATTTT.

This chain connects TRBV30 to TRBJ1-5, with D unresolved. Trimming cost V 0 bases and J 1 base, with 7 bases left between them. Germline CDR1 and CDR2: GTSNPN and SVGIG (reference sequence). The CDR3 has 14 amino acids. Written as DNA, the CDR3 is TGTGCCTGGAGTGTACAGATAAGCAATCAGCCCCAGCATTTT. Protein: CAWSVQISNQPQHF.

The chain uses TRBV27 and TRBJ1-1, with no clear D. Germline V gene sequence: CDR1 MNHEY, CDR2 SMNVEV (reference sequence). The CDR3 spans 13 residues. The V end was cut by 7 bases, the J end by 6 bases, with 15 bases between. CDR3 amino acids: CASIKVGAPEAFF. The DNA of the CDR3 is TGTGCCAGCATCAAGGTCGGAGCCCCTGAAGCTTTCTTT.

This chain uses TRBV4-3 with TRBJ2-7, with a tentative D call TRBD2 (5 bases). This CDR3 region has 14 residues. Germline V lookup: CDR1 LGHNA, CDR2 YSLEER. V lost 3 bases, J lost 3 bases, and 12 bases lay in between. CDR3 loop: CASSQGRRSYEQYF. The CDR3 bases are TGCGCCAGCAGCCAGGGAAGGAGGAGCTACGAGCAGTACTTC.

The V gene is TRBV11-2, the J gene TRBJ2-7; 7 bases are a match to TRBD2. CDR3 length equals 15 residues. Germline values: CDR1 SGHAT, CDR2 FQNNGV. Germline trimming cut 1 base from V and 2 bases from J; bases unmatched to any gene: 5. CDR3 amino acids: CASSLGGGVPYEQYF. The CDR3 DNA reads as TGTGCCAGCAGCTTAGGGGGAGGGGTACCCTACGAGCAGTACTTC.

The sample holds one count of this clone. The chain recombines TRBV4-3 with TRBJ2-3, with TRBD2 matching over 10 bases. J gave up 0 bases and V 4 bases, and 4 bases lay outside the gene matches. CDR3 length: 16 residues. The V gene's germline CDR1 is LGHNA and CDR2 YSLEER. The CDR3 nucleotides read TGCGCCAGCAGCCCAACGACTAGCGGGAGCACAGATACGCAGTATTTT. The encoded protein is CASSPTTSGSTDTQYF.

This chain joins TRBV4-3 and TRBJ2-7, with D tentatively TRBD2 (5 bases). The CDR3 runs 17 residues. V dropped 3 bases and J dropped 1 base, with 19 bases sitting between them. From germline, CDR1 is LGHNA and CDR2 YSLEER. The CDR3 nucleotides are TGCGCCAGCAGCCAGACTGCCGACTCCCGGGAATCCTACGAGCAGTACTTC. Its protein is CASSQTADSRESYEQYF.

V is TRBV12-5 and J is TRBJ2-1, with 10 positions matching TRBD1. CDR3 length: 16 amino acids. Germline CDR1 LGHNT, CDR2 FRNRAP. The V and J ends lost 5 bases and 3 bases, in that order; junction bases with no gene match: 7. Here the CDR3 DNA reads TGTGCTAGTGGTCCCCCCGGGACAGGGGTCTACAATGAGCAGTTCTTC. Translation gives CASGPPGTGVYNEQFF.

The table lists this clone with a few counts. This rearrangement joins TRBV2 to TRBJ1-1, with 9 bases matching TRBD1. Germline lookup yields CDR1 SNHLY and CDR2 FYNNEI. J lost 6 bases, V lost 4 bases, and 6 bases had no gene match. This CDR3 is built from 14 residues. This CDR3 reads CASSGTGVSAEAFF. As DNA, the CDR3 is TGTGCCAGCAGTGGGACAGGGGTGTCGGCTGAAGCTTTCTTT.

The genes are TRBV6-5 and TRBJ2-7, with TRBD2 matching 9 bases. Germline V gives CDR1 MNHEY, CDR2 SVGAGI. The CDR3 totals 15 residues. J was trimmed by 5 bases and V by 0 bases; bases with no gene match: 5. CDR3 sequence (DNA): TGTGCCAGCAGTTACTCGGCTAGCGGGAATAACGAGCAGTACTTC. It specifies CASSYSASGNNEQYF.

The V call is TRBV7-9, the J call TRBJ2-7, with TRBD2 identical over 9 bases. Per the germline V gene, CDR1 is SEHNR and CDR2 is FQNEAQ (reference sequence). This CDR3 contains 18 residues. With V trimmed by 5 bases and J by 3 bases, 17 bases remained unmatched. The CDR3 DNA reads as TGTGCCAGCAGCCATCAAAGCGTTCTTAGCGGGAGTAGCTACGAGCAGTACTTC. This gives the protein CASSHQSVLSGSSYEQYF.

There are a few counts of this clone. V and J are TRBV5-1 and TRBJ1-2, with unresolved D. Between the trimmed V and J ends, which lost 4 bases and 2 bases, there was a span of 9 bases. CDR3 length: 13 amino acids. The germline gives CDR1 SGHRS, CDR2 YFSETQ. CDR3 DNA: TGCGCCAGCAGCCAGGACTCGAACTATGGCTACACCTTC. Its protein is CASSQDSNYGYTF.

CDR3 nucleotides: TGCGCCAGCAGCTTGGCTAGCGGGCATACGAACGAGCAGTACTTC. It encodes CASSLASGHTNEQYF. V and J are TRBV5-1 and TRBJ2-7; 8 nucleotides match TRBD2. Germline assignment: CDR1 SGHRS and CDR2 YFSETQ. V was clipped by 0 bases and J by 5 bases; unmatched bases: 7. CDR3 length: 15 amino acids.

The chain links TRBV7-2 to TRBJ2-3; D gene ambiguous. CDR1 and CDR2 (germline): SGHTA, FQGNSA. V was trimmed by 5 bases and J by 8 bases, leaving 14 bases between them. CDR3 length equals 13 residues. CDR3 coding DNA: TGTGCCAGCAGCCCTGTAAAGCAGGTTACGCAGTATTTT. It translates to CASSPVKQVTQYF.

In DNA, the CDR3 is TGTGCCAGTCGGGGGGAGCGGGACGCCTACGAGCAGTACTTC. Translated, it gives CASRGERDAYEQYF. This sequence joins TRBV2 and TRBJ2-7, with 7 bases that match TRBD2. Germline values: CDR1 SNHLY, CDR2 FYNNEI. After removal of 9 bases from V and 2 bases from J, the junction contained 10 bases not matched to a gene. The CDR3 consists of 14 residues.

The chain links TRBV7-9 to TRBJ1-1; D is uncertain. The V gene lost 6 bases and the J gene lost 1 base, with 9 bases spanning the gap. The germline V gene has CDR1 SEHNR and CDR2 FQNEAQ (reference sequence). The CDR3 is 13 amino acids. The CDR3 protein is CASSKEGNTEAFF. CDR3 sequence (DNA): TGTGCCAGCAGTAAGGAGGGGAACACTGAAGCTTTCTTT. The variable domain in full, completed from reference TRBV7-9 and TRBJ1-1, reads DTGVSQNPRHKITKRGQNVTFRCDPISEHNRLYWYRQTLGQGPEFLTYFQNEAQLEKSRLLSDRFSAERPKGSFSTLEIQRTEQGDSAMYLCASSKEGNTEAFFGQGTRLTVV.

The rearrangement links TRBV11-2 to TRBJ2-1; TRBD2 is a possible D gene (6 bases). The CDR3 extends over 16 amino acids. Germline loops: CDR1 SGHAT, CDR2 FQNNGV. With 0 bases removed from V and 10 bases from J, the gap between germline ends came to 19 bases. CDR3 DNA sequence: TGTGCCAGCAGCTTAGAAGTTCGCTCTCGCCGGGGGGAGCAGTTCTTC. It is translated as CASSLEVRSRRGEQFF.

V is TRBV2 and J is TRBJ2-5; 11 nucleotides line up with TRBD2. Germline CDR1 SNHLY, CDR2 FYNNEI. The CDR3 contains 15 residues. V gave up 6 bases and J gave up 7 bases; unmatched junction bases: 10. CDR3: CASSPSSGRYGTQYF. DNA for the CDR3: TGTGCCAGCAGCCCGTCTAGCGGGAGGTACGGGACCCAGTACTTC.

V usage is TRBV5-1 and J usage is TRBJ1-6, with 8 bases matching TRBD1. CDR3 length: 15 residues. V lost 1 base, J lost 6 bases, and 3 bases stayed unmatched. CDR1 and CDR2 (germline): SGHRS, YFSETQ. CDR3 region: CASSLPGGPNSPLHF. CDR3 in DNA: TGCGCCAGCAGCTTGCCAGGGGGCCCTAATTCACCCCTCCACTTT.

The V and J genes are TRBV25-1 and TRBJ2-1, with TRBD2 matching 9 bases. The ends lost 4 bases at V and 8 bases at J; junction bases unmatched: 12. Per germline, CDR1 MGHDK and CDR2 SYGVNS. This CDR3 contains 16 residues. The DNA for the CDR3 is TGTGCCAGCAGTGTTCAAGTTAGCGGGAGTCTCGATGAGCAGTTCTTC. Encoded protein: CASSVQVSGSLDEQFF.

This chain connects TRBV20-1 to TRBJ2-7; 8 bases align to TRBD2. Germline CDR1 and CDR2: DFQATT and SNEGSKA (reference sequence). This CDR3 has 11 residues. After removal of 8 bases from V and 5 bases from J, the junction contained 5 bases not matched to a gene. The DNA of the CDR3 is TGCAGTTCAGCGGGAGACAACGAGCAGTACTTC. Encoded protein: CSSAGDNEQYF.